The clone carrying this T cell receptor beta chain was seen repeatedly, ten times or more. Its target is not known. These data come from a study of T cell repertoires in cytomegalovirus infection. TCRdb fed the reads into MiXCR, producing one record per CDR3 protein. The sample lists hundreds of thousands of distinct CDR3 sequences, approximately 31% occurring once. J was trimmed by 11 bases and V by 8 bases; bases with no gene match: 6. From germline, CDR1 is SGHTA and CDR2 FQGNSA. The CDR3 is 13 amino acids. This chain uses TRBV7-2 with TRBJ2-1; 13 positions match TRBD2. The clonotype was recovered from a human donor in good health (CMV status not recorded). Some clones in this sample may be carry-over from other donors' samples. The starting material was cultured CD8+ T cells from PBMCs, obtained from culture after CMV antigen stimulation. This CDR3 reads CASGTGTSGKQFF. In nucleotides, the CDR3 is TGTGCCAGCGGCACCGGGACTAGCGGGAAGCAGTTCTTC.